The 24 T cell receptor beta chains listed next were all sequenced from one sample in a study of T-cell reconstitution after alpha-beta-depleted transplantation in children. Construction of the TCRbeta library involved unique molecular identifiers. TCRdb passed the PCR reads through MiXCR, listing each CDR3 protein once. This table holds 450,000 to 600,000 distinct CDR3 sequences, roughly a tenth found once. The material sequenced was PBMCs, taken before TCRalphabeta/CD19-depleted stem cell transplant. These receptors all come from a child aged 2-15 years with inherited bone marrow failure, due to receive a stem cell transplant.

This clonotype was seen at least ten times. In DNA, the CDR3 is TGCGCCAGCAGTGAGTCCGTCGGGTTTGCGGGAGGGCCTTTCGAGCAGTACTTC. This sequence encodes CASSESVGFAGGPFEQYF. The chain recombines TRBV10-2 with TRBJ2-7, with TRBD2 matching over 9 bases. V shed 0 bases and J 6 bases; nucleotides not matched to a gene: 15. The CDR3 length is 18 residues. CDR1 WSHSY and CDR2 SAAADI come from the germline V gene.

This clonotype was detected ten times or more. The chain employs TRBV7-2 and TRBJ2-7; D might be TRBD1 (6 bases). The CDR3 spans 16 residues. V gave up 0 bases and J gave up 3 bases, with 15 bases separating them. Germline V gives CDR1 SGHTA, CDR2 FQGNSA. The CDR3 bases are TGTGCCAGCAGCTTAGCGCAATCCAGGGGATACTACGAGCAGTACTTC. This translates into CASSLAQSRGYYEQYF.

At least ten counts were recorded for this clonotype. The chain joins TRBV5-1 to TRBJ2-3; D gene uncertain. The CDR3 has 14 amino acids. V gave up 7 bases and J gave up 1 base, with 13 bases separating them. Germline assignment: CDR1 SGHRS and CDR2 YFSETQ. CDR3 amino acids: CASQALAGTDTQYF. CDR3 coding DNA: TGCGCCAGCCAAGCTCTTGCGGGCACAGATACGCAGTATTTT.

In its sample, this clonotype was seen many times. The chain uses TRBV12-3 or TRBV12-4 and TRBJ2-7; possible D gene TRBD2, 5 bases. CDR3 length: 13 amino acids. Trimming took off 5 bases at V and 7 bases at J, with 15 bases between the two ends. The CDR3 reads CASSPSRMWEQYF. The CDR3 nucleotides are TGTGCCAGCAGTCCTAGCAGGATGTGGGAGCAGTACTTC.

The chain couples TRBV27 to TRBJ2-6; 8 nucleotides line up with TRBD1. The CDR3 has 18 amino acids. Germline loops: CDR1 MNHEY, CDR2 SMNVEV (reference sequence). Losses at the gene ends were 0 bases for V and 4 bases for J; bases not matched to a gene: 8. CDR3 amino acids: CASSLSGQGAGGANVLTF. CDR3 DNA: TGTGCCAGCAGTTTATCTGGACAGGGTGCTGGAGGGGCCAACGTCCTGACTTTC.

This clonotype was seen ten or more times. J is TRBJ1-2 and V is TRBV5-1, with TRBD1 matching over 9 bases. The length of the CDR3 is 13 residues. The J segment lost 4 bases and the V segment lost 5 bases, leaving 3 bases of the junction unmatched. CDR1 and CDR2 from the germline V gene are SGHRS and YFSETQ. The CDR3 bases are TGCGCCAGCAGGGAGACAGGGGGCTATGGCTACACCTTC. Its translation: CASRETGGYGYTF.

This clonotype was counted between two and nine times. The CDR3 coding sequence is TGTGCCAGCAGTTTATTTCAAGCGGGACCAGATACGCAGTATTTT. It yields the protein CASSLFQAGPDTQYF. The chain recombines TRBV12-3 or TRBV12-4 with TRBJ2-3, with TRBD2 matching 7 bases. Trimming removed 2 bases from V and 4 bases from J; junction bases left unmatched: 6. The CDR3 contains 15 residues.

The gene calls are TRBV2 and TRBJ2-2; no clear D. The CDR3 covers 12 residues. Germline V lookup: CDR1 SNHLY, CDR2 FYNNEI. Trimming cost V 7 bases and J 5 bases, with 8 bases left between them. The DNA of the CDR3 is TGTGCCAGCACCAGATTAACCGGGGAGCTGTTTTTT. This codes for CASTRLTGELFF.

This clonotype was counted many times. The CDR3 region has the DNA TGCGCCAGCAGCTTGGTGGAGGGCGGTAGTTACGAGCAGTACTTC. It encodes CASSLVEGGSYEQYF. The rearrangement uses TRBV5-1 and TRBJ2-7, with D tentatively TRBD2 (6 bases). V lost 0 bases, J lost 4 bases, and 14 bases lay in between. The CDR3 covers 15 residues. Germline values: CDR1 SGHRS, CDR2 YFSETQ.

This clonotype was picked up many times. The chain is built from TRBV20-1 and TRBJ2-5; D perhaps matches TRBD1 (5 bases). The V gene's germline CDR1 is DFQATT and CDR2 SNEGSKA (reference sequence). With 0 bases removed from V and 5 bases from J, the gap between germline ends came to 13 bases. This CDR3 contains 14 residues. CDR3 protein: CSARDRDPRETQYF. CDR3 coding DNA: TGCAGTGCTAGAGACAGGGATCCCCGCGAGACCCAGTACTTC.

This clonotype was counted many times. The chain is built from TRBV20-1 and TRBJ1-1; D call uncertain. V lost 0 bases to trimming and J lost 4 bases, with 12 bases between them. The CDR3 totals 14 residues. Germline loops: CDR1 DFQATT, CDR2 SNEGSKA (reference sequence). The CDR3 nucleotides read TGCAGTGCTAGAGATGTAAGGTTGACCACTGAAGCTTTCTTT. It is translated as CSARDVRLTTEAFF.

The V gene is TRBV29-1, the J gene TRBJ2-1; D gene unclear. Trimming removed 7 bases at V and 4 bases at J, with 17 bases between. CDR3 length: 14 residues. Germline V lookup: CDR1 SQVTM, CDR2 ANQGSEA. The CDR3 loop reads CSAWTGPNYNEQFF. CDR3 nucleotides: TGCAGCGCTTGGACCGGACCAAATTACAATGAGCAGTTCTTC.

This clonotype occurred many times. The chain recombines TRBV7-2 with TRBJ2-7; 13 bases are a match to TRBD2. V dropped 5 bases and J dropped 3; count of bases not matched to a gene: 10. This CDR3 region has 17 residues. Germline CDR1 and CDR2: SGHTA and FQGNSA. This CDR3 is CASSAPRGTSGNYEQYF. In DNA form, the CDR3 reads TGTGCCAGCAGCGCCCCTAGGGGGACTAGCGGGAACTACGAGCAGTACTTC.

The rearrangement uses TRBV20-1 and TRBJ2-1, with D possibly being TRBD2 (6 bases). The V end lost 1 base, the J end lost 5 bases, and 12 bases lay between the germline ends. CDR3 length: 14 residues. Germline-derived CDR1 and CDR2 are DFQATT and SNEGSKA (reference sequence). The CDR3 DNA is TGCAGTGCTAGAGCGGGAGCAGCCGACAATGAGCAGTTCTTC. Its protein product is CSARAGAADNEQFF.

This clonotype was seen many times. This chain links TRBV6-1 with TRBJ1-2, with D uncertain. Deletions cut 3 bases from V and 8 bases from J, with 13 bases between. There are 13 residues in the CDR3. Germline CDR1 is MNHNS and CDR2 is SASEGT. CDR3 DNA sequence: TGTGCCAGCAGTGAGTTGGCAGAAGTGGGCTACACCTTC. It yields the protein CASSELAEVGYTF.

This clonotype was counted at least ten times. The chain combines TRBV12-3 or TRBV12-4 with TRBJ2-3; 10 nucleotides line up with TRBD2. There are 15 residues in the CDR3. V gave up 3 bases and J gave up 6 bases; unmatched junction bases: 6. The CDR3 bases are TGTGCCAGCAGTTTGGTAGCGGGAGGCCGGGATACGCAGTATTTT. Translating it yields CASSLVAGGRDTQYF.

This clonotype was counted many times. This rearrangement joins TRBV10-2 to TRBJ2-3; 11 positions agree with TRBD1. The length of the CDR3 is 18 residues. J gave up 0 bases and V 7 bases, and 12 bases lay outside the gene matches. CDR1 WSHSY and CDR2 SAAADI come from the germline V gene. The CDR3: CASNPGQGGMASTDTQYF. The DNA for the CDR3 is TGCGCCAGCAACCCGGGACAGGGGGGAATGGCGAGCACAGATACGCAGTATTTT.

The sample holds many counts of this clonotype. The chain has TRBV12-3 or TRBV12-4 and TRBJ2-7; 10 nucleotides match TRBD1. Trimming cost V 6 bases and J 3 bases; bases outside gene matches: 8. The CDR3 is made up of 15 amino acids. The CDR3: CASSDGTGARYEQYF. For the CDR3, the DNA is TGTGCCAGCAGCGACGGGACAGGGGCACGCTACGAGCAGTACTTC.

At least ten counts were recorded for this clonotype. This rearrangement joins TRBV12-3 or TRBV12-4 to TRBJ2-7; D is undetermined. The CDR3 totals 14 residues. Trimming cost V 4 bases and J 6 bases, with 16 bases left between them. Written as DNA, the CDR3 is TGTGCCAGCAGTTCCGGGCAGTCCGCCGGCGAGCAGTACTTC. Its protein product is CASSSGQSAGEQYF.

The chain is built from TRBV4-3 and TRBJ2-1; a possible D gene is TRBD2 (6 bases). V lost 1 base and J 8 bases, leaving 18 bases between the germline ends. The CDR3 runs to 16 residues. Germline loops: CDR1 LGHNA, CDR2 YSLEER. This CDR3 reads CASSQATSPVWDEQFF. For the CDR3, the DNA is TGCGCCAGCAGCCAAGCTACTAGCCCCGTTTGGGATGAGCAGTTCTTC.

This clonotype was recorded many times. The CDR3 protein is CAWFPGQLNQPQHF. The CDR3 DNA reads as TGTGCCTGGTTCCCGGGACAGCTAAATCAGCCCCAGCATTTT. This chain joins TRBV30 and TRBJ1-5, with 7 nucleotides matching TRBD1. In germline, CDR1 is GTSNPN, CDR2 SVGIG (reference sequence). Unmatched junction bases numbered 8, after V lost 5 bases and J lost 4 bases. There are 14 residues in the CDR3.

This clonotype came up a few times. J is TRBJ2-7 and V is TRBV25-1; D is uncertain. This CDR3 has 12 residues. Trimming shortened V by 7 bases and J by 6 bases, and 13 bases separated the two germline ends. Germline V gene sequence: CDR1 MGHDK, CDR2 SYGVNS. The CDR3 DNA reads as TGTGCCAGCACCCGAACTGGCGCCGAGCAGTACTTC. It yields the protein CASTRTGAEQYF.

This clonotype was seen repeatedly, ten times or more. The chain links TRBV7-2 to TRBJ1-5, with 10 bases identical to TRBD1. Germline loops: CDR1 SGHTA, CDR2 FQGNSA. V lost 5 bases to trimming and J lost 6 bases; unmatched junction nucleotides: 4. The CDR3 has 14 amino acids. CDR3 region: CASSQTGGGQPQHF. In DNA form, the CDR3 reads TGTGCCAGCAGCCAGACAGGGGGCGGTCAGCCCCAGCATTTT.

This clonotype occurred many times. The chain joins TRBV5-5 to TRBJ2-1, with 9 bases matching TRBD2. Per germline, CDR1 SGHKS and CDR2 YYEKEE (reference sequence). The CDR3 is 16 residues long. The J segment lost 0 bases and the V segment lost 4 bases, leaving 5 bases of the junction unmatched. CDR3 loop: CASSPLSGGSYNEQFF. In DNA, the CDR3 is TGTGCCAGCAGCCCCCTTAGCGGGGGCTCCTACAATGAGCAGTTCTTC.